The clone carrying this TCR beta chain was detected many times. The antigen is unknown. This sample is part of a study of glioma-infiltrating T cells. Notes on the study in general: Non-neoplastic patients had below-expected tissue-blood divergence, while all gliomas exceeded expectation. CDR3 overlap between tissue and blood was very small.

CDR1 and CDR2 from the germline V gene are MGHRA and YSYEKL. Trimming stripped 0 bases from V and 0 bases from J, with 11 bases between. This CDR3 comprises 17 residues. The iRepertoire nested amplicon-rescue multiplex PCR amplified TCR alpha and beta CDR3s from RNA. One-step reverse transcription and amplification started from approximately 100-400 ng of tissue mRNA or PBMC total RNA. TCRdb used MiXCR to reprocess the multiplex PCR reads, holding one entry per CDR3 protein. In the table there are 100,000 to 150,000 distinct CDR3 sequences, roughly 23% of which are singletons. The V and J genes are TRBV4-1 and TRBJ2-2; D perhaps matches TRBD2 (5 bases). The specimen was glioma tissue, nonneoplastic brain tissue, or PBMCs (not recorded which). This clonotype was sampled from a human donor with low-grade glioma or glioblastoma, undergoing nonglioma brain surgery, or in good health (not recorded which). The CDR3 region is CASSQEAEGANTGELFF. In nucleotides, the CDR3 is TGCGCCAGCAGCCAAGAGGCTGAGGGCGCGAACACCGGGGAGCTGTTTTTT.